This T cell receptor (beta chain) is drawn from a study of blood T cell repertoires in COVID-19. Measured with immunoSEQ multiplex PCR; TCRdb has only the in-frame clones, and not every one. The data contain some 21,000 clones, 70% to 90% of them singletons. CDR3 length: 14 amino acids. Per the germline V gene, CDR1 is GTSNPN and CDR2 is SVGIG (reference sequence). V gave up 8 bases and J gave up 1 base, with 15 bases separating them. This chain connects TRBV30 to TRBJ1-3, with TRBD1 as a possible D gene (5 bases). The clonotype originates from a human donor with active COVID-19. The donor label of this sample is uncertain. The sample comprised peripheral blood. The CDR3 DNA sequence: TGTGCCGGGACCCCCCAGGGATCTGGAAACACCATATATTTT. Amino acid sequence: CAGTPQGSGNTIYF.